These 17 T cell receptor beta chains share one sample of origin, sequenced in a study of blood T cell repertoires in COVID-19. Only in-frame clones appear in the TCRdb table, and some are missing; sequencing was by immunoSEQ multiplex PCR. Of roughly 230,000 clones in the sample, roughly 81% were seen once. The sequencing sample was made of PBMCs or T cells enriched from blood (not recorded which). The receptors stem from a woman aged 45 to 65 who had been exposed to COVID-19.

This clone has a single count. The chain joins TRBV2 to TRBJ1-5; no definite D call. Trimming removed 2 bases from V and 3 bases from J, with 17 bases in between. The CDR3 has 17 amino acids. CDR1 is SNHLY, CDR2 FYNNEI, per germline. Written as DNA, the CDR3 is TGTGCCAGCAGTGAACCCCCCGGTGCAGGCACCAATCAGCCCCAGCATTTT. Translating gives CASSEPPGAGTNQPQHF.

There are a few counts of this clone. This sequence joins TRBV7-2 and TRBJ2-2, with 8 bases fitting TRBD2. V lost 5 bases and J lost 5; bases outside the gene matches: 10. Germline CDR1 is SGHTA and CDR2 is FQGNSA. The CDR3 has 16 residues. Here the CDR3 DNA reads TGTGCCAGCAGCCCCGTCGGGGGGGGAACGACCGGGGAGCTGTTTTTT. The encoded protein is CASSPVGGGTTGELFF. Supplemented by reference TRBV7-2 and TRBJ2-2, the full variable domain reads GAGVSQSPSNKVTEKGKDVELRCDPISGHTALYWYRQSLGQGLEFLIYFQGNSAPDKSGLPSDRFSAERTGGSVSTLTIQRTQQEDSAVYLCASSPVGGGTTGELFFGEGSRLTVL.

This clone has a count of ten or more. The DNA for the CDR3 is TGTGCCACCAGCAGTACACAGGGGCGGCACACCGGGGAGCTGTTTTTT. It codes for CATSSTQGRHTGELFF. The chain joins TRBV15 to TRBJ2-2; 7 bases match TRBD1. The CDR3 is 16 amino acids. The germline gives CDR1 LNHNV, CDR2 YYDKDF (reference sequence). J gave up 3 bases and V 3 bases, and 7 bases lay outside the gene matches.

This rearrangement joins TRBV6-2 or TRBV6-3 to TRBJ2-2, with TRBD1 identical over 9 bases. Per the germline V gene, CDR1 is MNHEY and CDR2 is SVGEGT. This CDR3 contains 16 residues. V lost 5 bases to trimming and J lost 8 bases; unmatched junction nucleotides: 12. The CDR3 protein is CASSRQGVPAGGELFF. As DNA, the CDR3 is TGTGCCAGCAGTCGACAGGGGGTCCCTGCTGGTGGGGAGCTGTTTTTT.

The V call is TRBV7-9, the J call TRBJ2-3, with TRBD1 identical over 8 bases. The junction had 11 bases not matched to a gene; V was cut back by 5 bases and J by 4 bases. The CDR3 spans 16 residues. CDR1 is SEHNR, CDR2 FQNEAQ, per germline (reference sequence). CDR3 protein: CASSLWTGILPDTQYF. DNA of the CDR3: TGTGCCAGCAGCCTGTGGACAGGGATTTTGCCAGATACGCAGTATTTT.

The table lists this clone with many counts. The genes are TRBV20-1 and TRBJ1-6; D remains unclear. Trimming cost V 3 bases and J 9 bases, with 18 bases left between them. This CDR3 spans 15 amino acids. Germline CDR1 DFQATT, CDR2 SNEGSKA (reference sequence). The CDR3, as DNA: TGCAGTGCTAGTGACCCAGGTACATCTGCTTCACCCCTCCACTTT. Its translation is CSASDPGTSASPLHF.

This chain uses TRBV18 with TRBJ1-2, with 7 bases matching TRBD1. The V segment lost 3 bases and the J segment 2 bases; nucleotides outside the gene matches: 3. Germline lookup yields CDR1 KGHSH and CDR2 LQKENI. This CDR3 has 14 amino acids. This CDR3 is CASSPLDRNYGYTF. CDR3 bases: TGTGCCAGCTCACCTTTGGACAGGAACTATGGCTACACCTTC.

This chain joins TRBV6-1 and TRBJ2-7; possible D gene TRBD2, 5 bases. The CDR3 contains 15 residues. Germline V gene lookup returns CDR1 MNHNS and CDR2 SASEGT. Trimming cost V 2 bases and J 3 bases, with 14 bases left between them. The CDR3 region has the DNA TGTGCCAGCAGTGAATCTGGGAGTCCCCACTACGAGCAGTACTTC. Residues: CASSESGSPHYEQYF.

V and J are TRBV24-1 and TRBJ1-3, with a possible D match to TRBD1 (5 bases). The CDR3 length is 14 residues. Trimming cost V 9 bases and J 4 bases, with 15 bases left between them. In germline, CDR1 is KGHDR, CDR2 SFDVKD. The CDR3 DNA follows: TGTGCCACCCCCGAAGGGGCCGTAGGAAACACCATATATTTT. Translation gives CATPEGAVGNTIYF.

This chain connects TRBV3-1 (or the pseudogene TRBV3-2) to TRBJ2-7; TRBD2 might be the D (7 bases). With 2 bases removed from V and 5 bases from J, the gap between germline ends came to 19 bases. CDR1 is LGHDT, CDR2 YNNKEL, per germline (reference sequence). The CDR3 is 16 residues long. The CDR3 coding sequence is TGTGCCAGCAGCCAATGGGGGGGGGCGACCCCCCACGAGCAGTACTTC. It translates to CASSQWGGATPHEQYF.

V gene TRBV5-8 combines with J gene TRBJ1-1, with 7 nucleotides matching TRBD1. J lost 4 bases, V lost 4 bases, and 10 bases had no gene match. This CDR3 region has 15 residues. Germline V CDR1 and CDR2: SGHTS, YDEGEE. The CDR3 loop reads CASSLGQASVTEAFF. In DNA form, the CDR3 reads TGTGCCAGCAGCCTAGGACAGGCCTCAGTCACTGAAGCTTTCTTT.

The chain carries TRBV18 and TRBJ1-4, with D unresolved. V dropped 6 bases and J dropped 5 bases, with 7 bases sitting between them. The CDR3 loop spans 12 amino acids. The germline gives CDR1 KGHSH, CDR2 LQKENI. CDR3 region: CASSLRNEKLFF. CDR3 coding DNA: TGTGCCAGCTCGCTACGGAATGAAAAACTGTTTTTT.

The chain uses TRBV18 and TRBJ1-6; 9 nucleotides match TRBD1. The CDR3 is 13 amino acids. Germline CDR1 and CDR2: KGHSH and LQKENI. V dropped 11 bases and J dropped 8; count of bases not matched to a gene: 7. CDR3 sequence: CASGGTGYSPLHF. In DNA, the CDR3 is TGTGCCTCCGGCGGGACAGGGTATTCACCCCTCCACTTT.

The chain recombines TRBV27 with TRBJ1-2; 7 nucleotides match TRBD1. CDR1 and CDR2 from the germline V gene are MNHEY and SMNVEV (reference sequence). The CDR3 sequence is 16 residues long. The ends lost 4 bases at V and 4 bases at J; junction bases unmatched: 12. DNA of the CDR3: TGTGCCAGCAGTTGGGACAGCCTTCAAACCCCCTATGGCTACACCTTC. This translates into CASSWDSLQTPYGYTF.

The rearrangement links TRBV28 to TRBJ1-1, with D possibly matching TRBD1 (6 bases). The V and J ends lost 4 bases and 1 base respectively, with 13 bases between them. Germline V gene sequence: CDR1 MDHEN, CDR2 SYDVKM. The CDR3 extends over 15 amino acids. CDR3 loop: CASSSYRDTNTEAFF. The CDR3 nucleotides are TGTGCCAGCAGTTCCTACAGGGATACGAACACTGAAGCTTTCTTT.

This sequence joins TRBV25-1 and TRBJ1-6; TRBD1 is a possible D gene (6 bases). Deletions cut 5 bases from V and 7 bases from J, with 18 bases between. The germline V gene has CDR1 MGHDK and CDR2 SYGVNS. The CDR3 is 16 amino acids. CDR3 in amino acids: CASSRGGPLSNSPLHF. CDR3 bases: TGTGCCAGCAGTCGCGGGGGGCCGCTCTCAAATTCACCCCTCCACTTT. Full variable domain (remainder filled in from reference TRBV25-1 and TRBJ1-6): EADIYQTPRYLVIGTGKKITLECSQTMGHDKMYWYQQDPGMELHLIHYSYGVNSTEKGDLSSESTVSRIRTEHFPLTLESARPSHTSQYLCASSRGGPLSNSPLHFGNGTRLTVT.

This clone has just a few counts. This chain connects TRBV5-4 to TRBJ2-7, with D unclear. The CDR3 sequence is 15 residues long. CDR1 is SGHNT and CDR2 is YYREEE in the germline V gene (reference sequence). V lost 5 bases to trimming and J lost 0 bases, with 15 bases between them. CDR3 DNA sequence: TGTGCCAGCAGAAGGAGCCCAGAGGTCTCCTACGAGCAGTACTTC. It codes for CASRRSPEVSYEQYF.